This T cell receptor beta chain stems from a study of shared clonotypes between healthy human individuals (TCRdb year 2020). For the study in its entirety: A few men and a couple of women, aged 18 to 49 years, made up the cohort. To increase sequencing depth and limit assay-specific biases, TCR repertoire library preparation and sequencing were carried out by different laboratories using diverse techniques. Leukapheresis yielded between about 0.94 and 9.5 billion PBMCs per donor. To estimate repertoire size and how much clonotypes are shared between individuals, the study performed deep sequencing of blood TCR repertoires from a handful of healthy adults. Per donor, three plates each were used for CD4 naive and CD4 memory, two for CD8 naive, and one for CD8 memory.

Via the germline V gene, CDR1 is SGHRS and CDR2 YFSETQ. The cysteine opens and the phenylalanine closes a CDR3 of 16 amino acids. The entry retains the CDR3 DNA only, 48 bases that are in frame from base 1. V loses 3 bases of germline sequence and J loses 7 bases, and the interval between the two ends is 17 bases. TCR CDR3 regions were amplified from genomic DNA by multiplex PCR using the deep immunoSEQ assay. Extracted genomic DNA from each cell subset was spread evenly across all wells of several immunoSEQ 96-well plates, with each plate serving as a replicate. Each replicate PCR for sorted subsets received approximately 220 ng genomic DNA, equal to about 30,000 T cell genomes. Purified libraries were quantified with a Qubit 3.0 fluorometer, sized on a Bioanalyzer 2100, and re-quantified with the KAPA Library Quantification kit. Each immunoSEQ 96-well plate was sequenced on its own single-read 150-cycle Illumina NextSeq 550 flow cell. The authors processed their data as follows. Because only junctional sequences without quality scores were contained in the immunoSEQ output, filtering matching that applied to full-length reads could not be performed. Sequences were annotated with PyIR, a Python wrapper for IgBLAST v1.9, using IMGT germline references to assign V/J genes and CDR3. Reads were removed for weak V/J assignments (E-value above 1e-6), missing CDR3, stop codons, out-of-frame junctions, or ambiguous translated residues. V3J clonotypes were defined as sequences sharing the same inferred V gene, J gene, and CDR3 amino acid sequence. The percentage overlap between two repertoires was calculated by dividing the number of shared unique clonotypes by the size of the smaller repertoire. Three approaches were used to assess repertoire richness: RTK rarefaction, the Chao1 estimator, and Recon v2.1 estimates of unobserved clonotypes. For all TCRbeta clonotypes obtained by the gDNA method from a few donors, generation probabilities were computed with OLGA. What TCRdb holds here is the immuneACCESS table cut down to in-frame rearrangements. Part of the clones is not present; checked against another copy, under half of the missing clones reflect an unresolved V gene, and the others are unexplained. That table supplies the V and J calls and clone size; D and trimming were determined from the DNA. The sample has about 2 million clones on record, 95% of them singletons. Together, the top ten hold 0.13% of the sample.

General conclusions and limits of the study: Sampling was restricted to blood, and TCR repertoires in tissues likely differ from the TCR repertoires found in blood. The small number of donors limited the genetic and exposure-history diversity represented. Pairwise subsampling led to the expectation that sequencing depth would affect the degree of clonotype sharing among donors. Larger estimated clonotype richness was generally found for naive subsets than for memory subsets. When a handful of donors were compared, the shared fraction of clonotypes was about 5% for naive CD4, 3% to 4% for naive CD8, 2% to 2.5% for memory CD4, and 0.4% for memory CD8. Compared with non-shared clonotypes, clonotypes shared by all four sorted-subset donors had higher generation probabilities. Rarefaction of sorted-subset datasets indicated incomplete sequencing despite the large sequencing depth.

Healthy HIV-negative adults with no recently reported acute infections or vaccinations were included as donors. Every donor was a Caucasian adult residing in Nashville, Tennessee, USA. CD4+ T cells were enriched through magnetic negative selection, after which naive cells were positively selected on CD45RA and the remaining negative fraction served as the memory subset. Blood was obtained by leukapheresis, after which PBMCs were separated by Ficoll-Histopaque density gradient centrifugation and cryopreserved in liquid nitrogen vapor phase. Analytical flow cytometry was used to check the purity and quantity of every magnetically sorted T cell population. From each sorted fraction, genomic DNA was isolated and quantified by UV absorbance on a Nanodrop 2000c. As for this clone: Its antigen is not yet known. Base qualities are missing; no much larger clone stands one base away.

Sequences were obtained from naive CD4+ T cells sorted from blood. Taken with the paper, the label for cell subset or site translates to: CD45RA+ positively selected. The TCR originated in a man between 18 and 35 years old in good health. The chain uses TRBV5-1 and TRBJ1-6, and possibly TRBD1, on 6 matching bases. For the CDR3, the sequence is CASSWGADGWNSPLHF. The base sequence is TGCGCCAGCAGCTGGGGGGCGGATGGATGGAATTCACCCCTCCACTTT.